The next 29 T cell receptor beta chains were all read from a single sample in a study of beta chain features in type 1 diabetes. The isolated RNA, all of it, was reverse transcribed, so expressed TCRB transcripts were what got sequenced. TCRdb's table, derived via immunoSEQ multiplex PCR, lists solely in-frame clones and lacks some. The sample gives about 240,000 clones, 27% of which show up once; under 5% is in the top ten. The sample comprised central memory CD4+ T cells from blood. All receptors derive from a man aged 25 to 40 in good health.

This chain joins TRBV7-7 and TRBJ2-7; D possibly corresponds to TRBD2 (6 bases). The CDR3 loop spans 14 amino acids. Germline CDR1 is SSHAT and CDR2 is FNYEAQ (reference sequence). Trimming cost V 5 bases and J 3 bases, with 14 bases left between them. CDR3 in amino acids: CASSPRRGNYEQYF. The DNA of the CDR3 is TGTGCCAGCAGCCCCCGGCGGGGAAACTACGAGCAGTACTTC.

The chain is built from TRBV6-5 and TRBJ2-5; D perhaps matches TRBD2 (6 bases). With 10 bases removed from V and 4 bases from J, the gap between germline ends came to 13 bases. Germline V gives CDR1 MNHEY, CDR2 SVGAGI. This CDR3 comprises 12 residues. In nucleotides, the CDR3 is TGTGCCACAAGCGGGCTACGAGAGACCCAGTACTTC. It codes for CATSGLRETQYF.

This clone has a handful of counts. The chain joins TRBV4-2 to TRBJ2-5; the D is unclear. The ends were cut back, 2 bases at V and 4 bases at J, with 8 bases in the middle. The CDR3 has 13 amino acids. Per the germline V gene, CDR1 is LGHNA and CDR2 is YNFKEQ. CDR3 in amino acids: CASSQRARETQYF. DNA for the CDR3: TGTGCCAGCAGCCAACGAGCTCGAGAGACCCAGTACTTC.

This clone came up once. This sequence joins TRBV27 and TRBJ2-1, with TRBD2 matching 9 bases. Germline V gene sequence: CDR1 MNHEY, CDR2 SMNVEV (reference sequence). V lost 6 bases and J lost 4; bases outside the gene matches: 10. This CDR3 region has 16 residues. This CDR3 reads CASSSGGTSRYNEQFF. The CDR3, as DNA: TGTGCCAGCAGCTCGGGCGGGACTAGCAGATACAATGAGCAGTTCTTC.

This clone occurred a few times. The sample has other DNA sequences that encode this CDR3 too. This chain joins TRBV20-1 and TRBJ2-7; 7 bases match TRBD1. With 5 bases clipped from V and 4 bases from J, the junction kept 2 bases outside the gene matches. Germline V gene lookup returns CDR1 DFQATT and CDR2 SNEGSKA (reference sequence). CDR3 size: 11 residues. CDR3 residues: CSALTGYEQYF. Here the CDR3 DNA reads TGCAGTGCTTTGACAGGGTACGAGCAGTACTTC.

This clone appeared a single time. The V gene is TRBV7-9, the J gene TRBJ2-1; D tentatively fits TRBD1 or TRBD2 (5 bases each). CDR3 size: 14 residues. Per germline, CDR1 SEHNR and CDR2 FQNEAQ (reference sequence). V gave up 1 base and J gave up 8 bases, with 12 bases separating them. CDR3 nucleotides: TGTGCCAGCAGCTTAGGGGGACCGGTCGATGAGCAGTTCTTC. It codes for CASSLGGPVDEQFF.

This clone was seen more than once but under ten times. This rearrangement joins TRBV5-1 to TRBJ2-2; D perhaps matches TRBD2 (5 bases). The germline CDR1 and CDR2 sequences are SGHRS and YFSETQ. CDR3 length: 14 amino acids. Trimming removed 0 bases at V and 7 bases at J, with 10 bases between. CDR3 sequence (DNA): TGCGCCAGCAGCTTGGATCGGGGAAACGGGGAGCTGTTTTTT. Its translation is CASSLDRGNGELFF.

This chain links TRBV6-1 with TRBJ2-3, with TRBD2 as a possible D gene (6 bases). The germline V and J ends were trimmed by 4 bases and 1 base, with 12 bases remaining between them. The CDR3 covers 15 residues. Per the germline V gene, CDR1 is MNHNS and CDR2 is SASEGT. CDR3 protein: CASSAPGGGTDTQYF. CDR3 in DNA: TGTGCCAGCAGTGCCCCCGGCGGGGGCACAGATACGCAGTATTTT.

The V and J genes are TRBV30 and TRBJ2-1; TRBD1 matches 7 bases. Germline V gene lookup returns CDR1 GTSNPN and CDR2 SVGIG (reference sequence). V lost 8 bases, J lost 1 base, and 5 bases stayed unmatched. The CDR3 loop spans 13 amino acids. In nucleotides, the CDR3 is TGTGCCGGGAAGGACAGGTCCTACAATGAGCAGTTCTTC. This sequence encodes CAGKDRSYNEQFF.

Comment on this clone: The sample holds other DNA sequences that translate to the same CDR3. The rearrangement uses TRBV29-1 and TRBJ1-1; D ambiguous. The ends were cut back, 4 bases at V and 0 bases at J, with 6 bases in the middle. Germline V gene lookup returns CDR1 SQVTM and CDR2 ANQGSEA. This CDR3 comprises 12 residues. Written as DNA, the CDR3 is TGCAGCGTTGGGATGTTGAACACTGAAGCTTTCTTT. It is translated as CSVGMLNTEAFF.

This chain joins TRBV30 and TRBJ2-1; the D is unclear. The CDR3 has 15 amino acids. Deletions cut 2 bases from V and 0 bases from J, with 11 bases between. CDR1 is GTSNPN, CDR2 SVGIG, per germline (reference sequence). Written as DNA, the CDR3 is TGTGCCTGGAGTATGGGTCCCGTCTCCTACAATGAGCAGTTCTTC. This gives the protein CAWSMGPVSYNEQFF.

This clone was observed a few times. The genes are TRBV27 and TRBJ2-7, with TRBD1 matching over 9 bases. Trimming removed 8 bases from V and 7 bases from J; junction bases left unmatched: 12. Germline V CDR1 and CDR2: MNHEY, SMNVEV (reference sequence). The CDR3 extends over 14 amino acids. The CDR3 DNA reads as TGTGCCAGCGGAAGGACAGGGGCCCCTCGGGAGCAGTACTTC. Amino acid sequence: CASGRTGAPREQYF.

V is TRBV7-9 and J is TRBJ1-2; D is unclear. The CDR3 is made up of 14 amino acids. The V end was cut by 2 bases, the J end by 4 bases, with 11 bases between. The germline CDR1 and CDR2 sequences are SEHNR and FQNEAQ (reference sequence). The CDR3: CASSLFLGGYGYTF. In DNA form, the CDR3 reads TGTGCCAGCAGCTTATTCCTTGGCGGCTATGGCTACACCTTC.

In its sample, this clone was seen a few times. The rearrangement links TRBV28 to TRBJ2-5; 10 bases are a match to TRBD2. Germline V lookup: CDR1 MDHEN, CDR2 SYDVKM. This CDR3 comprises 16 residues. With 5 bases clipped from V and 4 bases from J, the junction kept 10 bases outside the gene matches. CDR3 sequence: CASSTTGLAQLETQYF. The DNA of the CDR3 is TGTGCCAGCAGTACCACGGGACTAGCGCAATTAGAGACCCAGTACTTC.

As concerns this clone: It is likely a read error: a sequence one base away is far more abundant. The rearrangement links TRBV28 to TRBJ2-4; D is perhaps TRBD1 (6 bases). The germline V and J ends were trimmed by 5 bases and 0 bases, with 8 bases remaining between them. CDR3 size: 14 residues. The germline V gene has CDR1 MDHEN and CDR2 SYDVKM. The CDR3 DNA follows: TGTGCCAGCAGTGGGGGCTTAGCCAAAAACATTCAGTACTTC. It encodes CASSGGLAKNIQYF.

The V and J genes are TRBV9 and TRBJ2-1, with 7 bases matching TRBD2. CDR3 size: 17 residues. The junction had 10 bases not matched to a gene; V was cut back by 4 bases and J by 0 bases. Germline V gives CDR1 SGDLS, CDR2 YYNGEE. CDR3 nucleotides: TGTGCCAGCAGCCCCCGCCTAGCGGAGAGCTCCTACAATGAGCAGTTCTTC. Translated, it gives CASSPRLAESSYNEQFF.

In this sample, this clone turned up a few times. DNA of the CDR3: TGTGCCAGCACCACGACAACGGCTAACTATGGCTACACCTTC. The encoded protein is CASTTTTANYGYTF. The chain carries TRBV2 and TRBJ1-2; D is uncertain. V was pared by 7 bases and J by 0 bases, with 12 bases between. CDR1 and CDR2 (germline): SNHLY, FYNNEI. The CDR3 consists of 14 residues.

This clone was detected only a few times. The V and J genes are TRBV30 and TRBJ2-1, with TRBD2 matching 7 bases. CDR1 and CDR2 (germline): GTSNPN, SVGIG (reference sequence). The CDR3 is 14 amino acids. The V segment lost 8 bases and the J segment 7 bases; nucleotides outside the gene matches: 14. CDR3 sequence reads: CAGRTSAGGNEQFF. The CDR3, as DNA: TGTGCCGGCCGTACTAGCGCCGGGGGGAATGAGCAGTTCTTC.

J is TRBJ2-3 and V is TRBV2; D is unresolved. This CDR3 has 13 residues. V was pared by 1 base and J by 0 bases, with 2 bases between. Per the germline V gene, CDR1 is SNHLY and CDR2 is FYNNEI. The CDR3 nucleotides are TGTGCCAGCAGTGAAGACAGCACAGATACGCAGTATTTT. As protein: CASSEDSTDTQYF.

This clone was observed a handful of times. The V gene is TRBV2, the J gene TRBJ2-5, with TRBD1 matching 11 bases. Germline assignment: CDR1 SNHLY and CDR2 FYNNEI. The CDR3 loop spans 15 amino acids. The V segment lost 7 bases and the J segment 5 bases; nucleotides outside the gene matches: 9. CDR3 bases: TGTGCCAGCAAAAAGGACAGGGGGCTCGGTGAGACCCAGTACTTC. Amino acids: CASKKDRGLGETQYF.

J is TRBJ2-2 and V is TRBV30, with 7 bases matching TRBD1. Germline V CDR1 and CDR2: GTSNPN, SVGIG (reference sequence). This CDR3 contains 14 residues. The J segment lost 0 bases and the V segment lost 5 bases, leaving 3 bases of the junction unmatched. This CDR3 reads CAWDGQANTGELFF. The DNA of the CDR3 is TGTGCCTGGGACGGACAGGCGAACACCGGGGAGCTGTTTTTT.

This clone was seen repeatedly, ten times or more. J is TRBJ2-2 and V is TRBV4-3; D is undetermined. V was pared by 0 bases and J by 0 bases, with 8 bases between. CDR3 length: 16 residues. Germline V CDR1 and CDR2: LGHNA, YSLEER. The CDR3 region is CASSQEGYSNTGELFF. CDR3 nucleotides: TGCGCCAGCAGCCAAGAGGGGTATTCGAACACCGGGGAGCTGTTTTTT.

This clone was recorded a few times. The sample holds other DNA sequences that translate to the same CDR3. CDR3 coding DNA: TGTGCCAGCAGCTTAAATGCGGGCGGGGAGCTGTTTTTT. Encoded protein: CASSLNAGGELFF. The genes are TRBV7-2 and TRBJ2-2; possibly TRBD2 for D (5 bases). V shed 2 bases and J shed 7 bases, with 8 bases lying between them. The CDR3 is made up of 13 amino acids. The germline CDR1 and CDR2 sequences are SGHTA and FQGNSA.

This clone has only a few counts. CDR3 nucleotide sequence: TGTGCCAGCAGTTCCCCCGGGGGGCGGTACCAAGAGACCCAGTACTTC. It is translated as CASSSPGGRYQETQYF. The chain has TRBV28 and TRBJ2-5, with D perhaps TRBD2 (7 bases). Trimming shortened V by 4 bases and J by 0 bases, and 15 bases separated the two germline ends. CDR3 length equals 16 residues. Germline loops: CDR1 MDHEN, CDR2 SYDVKM.

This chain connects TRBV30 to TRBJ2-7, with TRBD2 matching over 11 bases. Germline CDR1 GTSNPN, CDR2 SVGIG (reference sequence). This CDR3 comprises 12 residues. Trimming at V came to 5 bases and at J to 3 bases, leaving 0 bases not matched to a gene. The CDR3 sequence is CAWGTSGYEQYF. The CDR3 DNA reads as TGTGCCTGGGGGACTAGCGGCTACGAGCAGTACTTC.

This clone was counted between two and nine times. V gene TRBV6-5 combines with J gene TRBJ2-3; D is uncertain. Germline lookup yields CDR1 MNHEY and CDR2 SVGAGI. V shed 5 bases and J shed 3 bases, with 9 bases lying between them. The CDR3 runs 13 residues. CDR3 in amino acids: CASSTAGTDTQYF. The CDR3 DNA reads TGTGCCAGCAGTACTGCCGGGACAGATACGCAGTATTTT.

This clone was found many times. The CDR3 DNA reads TGTGCCACCAGCAGAGCTAAGGGCTCTGGGGCCAACGTCCTGACTTTC. Its protein product is CATSRAKGSGANVLTF. The rearrangement uses TRBV15 and TRBJ2-6; no definite D call. The V end was cut by 1 base, the J end by 0 bases, with 7 bases between. The CDR3 sequence is 16 residues long. Germline CDR1 LNHNV, CDR2 YYDKDF (reference sequence).

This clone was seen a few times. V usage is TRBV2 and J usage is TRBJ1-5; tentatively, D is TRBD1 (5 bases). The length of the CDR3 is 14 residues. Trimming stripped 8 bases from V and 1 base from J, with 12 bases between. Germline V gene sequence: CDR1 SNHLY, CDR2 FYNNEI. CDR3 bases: TGTGCCAGCCGGGGGACGTACAGCAATCAGCCCCAGCATTTT. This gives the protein CASRGTYSNQPQHF.

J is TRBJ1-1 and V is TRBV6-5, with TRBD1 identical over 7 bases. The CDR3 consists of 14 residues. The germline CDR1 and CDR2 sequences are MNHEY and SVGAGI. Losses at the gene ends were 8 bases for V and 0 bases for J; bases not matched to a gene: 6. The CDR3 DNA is TGTGCCAGCCAAGGGGGCTCTGTGAACACTGAAGCTTTCTTT. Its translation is CASQGGSVNTEAFF.